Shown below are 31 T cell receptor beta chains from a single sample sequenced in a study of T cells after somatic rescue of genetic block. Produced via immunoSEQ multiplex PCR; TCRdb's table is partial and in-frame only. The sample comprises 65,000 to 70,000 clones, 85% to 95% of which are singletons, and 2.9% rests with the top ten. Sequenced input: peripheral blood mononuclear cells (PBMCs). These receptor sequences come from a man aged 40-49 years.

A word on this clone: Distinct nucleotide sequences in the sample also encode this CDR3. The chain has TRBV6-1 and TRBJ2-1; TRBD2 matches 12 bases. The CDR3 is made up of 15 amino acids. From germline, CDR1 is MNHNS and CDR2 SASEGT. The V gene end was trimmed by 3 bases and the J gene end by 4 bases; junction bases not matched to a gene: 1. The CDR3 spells CASSETSGGYNEQFF. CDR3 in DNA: TGTGCCAGCAGTGAGACTAGCGGGGGATACAATGAGCAGTTCTTC.

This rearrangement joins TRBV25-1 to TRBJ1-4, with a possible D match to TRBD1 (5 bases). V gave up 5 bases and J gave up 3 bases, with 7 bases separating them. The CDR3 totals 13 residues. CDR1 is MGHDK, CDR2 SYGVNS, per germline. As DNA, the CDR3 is TGTGCCAGCAGTCTAGGGGCTAATGAAAAACTGTTTTTT. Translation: CASSLGANEKLFF.

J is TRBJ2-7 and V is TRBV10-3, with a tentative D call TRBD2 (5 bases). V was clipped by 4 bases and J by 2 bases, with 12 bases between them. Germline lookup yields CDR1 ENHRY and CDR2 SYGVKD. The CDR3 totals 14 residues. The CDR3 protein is CAISGTGKTYEQYF. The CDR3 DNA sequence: TGTGCCATCAGTGGCACCGGGAAAACCTACGAGCAGTACTTC.

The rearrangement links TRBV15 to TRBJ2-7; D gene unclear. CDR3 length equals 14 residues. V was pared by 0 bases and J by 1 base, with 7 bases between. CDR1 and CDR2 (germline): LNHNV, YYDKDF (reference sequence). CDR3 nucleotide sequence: TGTGCCACCAGCAGAGATTCGGAATCCTACGAGCAGTACTTC. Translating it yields CATSRDSESYEQYF.

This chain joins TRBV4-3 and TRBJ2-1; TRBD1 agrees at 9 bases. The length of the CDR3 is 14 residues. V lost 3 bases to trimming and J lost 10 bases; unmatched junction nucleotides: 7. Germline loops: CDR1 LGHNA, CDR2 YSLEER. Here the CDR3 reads CASSHLGQGKEQFF. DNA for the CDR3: TGCGCCAGCAGCCATCTCGGACAGGGGAAGGAGCAGTTCTTC.

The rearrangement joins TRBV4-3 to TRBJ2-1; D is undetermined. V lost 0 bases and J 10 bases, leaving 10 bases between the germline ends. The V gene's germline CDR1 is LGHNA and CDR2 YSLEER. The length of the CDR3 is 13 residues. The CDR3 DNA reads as TGCGCCAGCAGCCAAGATTTGAGATTCGAGCAGTTCTTC. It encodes CASSQDLRFEQFF.

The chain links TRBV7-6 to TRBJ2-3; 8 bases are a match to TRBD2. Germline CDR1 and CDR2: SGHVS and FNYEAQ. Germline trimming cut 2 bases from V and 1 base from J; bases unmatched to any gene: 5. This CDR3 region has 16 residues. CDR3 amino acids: CASSLMGREGTDTQYF. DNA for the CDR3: TGTGCCAGCAGCTTAATGGGGCGGGAGGGCACAGATACGCAGTATTTT.

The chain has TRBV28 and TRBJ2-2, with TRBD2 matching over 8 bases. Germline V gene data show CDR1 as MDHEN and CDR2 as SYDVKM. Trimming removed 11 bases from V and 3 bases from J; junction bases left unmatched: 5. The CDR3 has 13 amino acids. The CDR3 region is CASGLADTGELFF. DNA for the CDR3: TGTGCCTCAGGACTAGCCGACACCGGGGAGCTGTTTTTT.

CDR3 sequence reads: CASSNEGTSGPYEQYF. Here the CDR3 DNA reads TGTGCCAGCAGTAATGAAGGGACTAGCGGGCCCTACGAGCAGTACTTC. The rearrangement links TRBV21-1 to TRBJ2-7; TRBD2 was called by the table and not checked on the DNA. TRBV21-1 is flagged as a pseudogene. CDR3 length: 16 residues.

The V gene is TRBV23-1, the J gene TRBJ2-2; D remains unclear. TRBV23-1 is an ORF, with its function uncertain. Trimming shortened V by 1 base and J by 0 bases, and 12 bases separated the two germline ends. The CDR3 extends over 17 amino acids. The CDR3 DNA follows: TGCGCCAGCAGTCAATTGGTGGGCGGCGCGAACACCGGGGAGCTGTTTTTT. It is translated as CASSQLVGGANTGELFF.

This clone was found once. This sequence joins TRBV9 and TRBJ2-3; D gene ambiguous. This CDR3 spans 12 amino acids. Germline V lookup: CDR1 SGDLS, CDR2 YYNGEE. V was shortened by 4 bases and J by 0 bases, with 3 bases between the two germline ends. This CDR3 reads CASSPSTDTQYF. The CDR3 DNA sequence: TGTGCCAGCAGCCCAAGCACAGATACGCAGTATTTT.

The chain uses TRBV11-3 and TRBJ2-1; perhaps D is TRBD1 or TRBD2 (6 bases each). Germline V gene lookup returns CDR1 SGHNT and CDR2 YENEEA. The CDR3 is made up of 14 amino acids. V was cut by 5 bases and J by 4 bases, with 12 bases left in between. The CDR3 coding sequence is TGTGCCAGCAGCCGGGGGCGGGGATACAATGAGCAGTTCTTC. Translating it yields CASSRGRGYNEQFF.

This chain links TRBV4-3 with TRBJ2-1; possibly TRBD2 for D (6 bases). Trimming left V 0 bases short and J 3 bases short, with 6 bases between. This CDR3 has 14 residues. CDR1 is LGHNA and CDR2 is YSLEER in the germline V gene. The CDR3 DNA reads TGCGCCAGCAGCCAAGAGACTAGCTACAATGAGCAGTTCTTC. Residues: CASSQETSYNEQFF.

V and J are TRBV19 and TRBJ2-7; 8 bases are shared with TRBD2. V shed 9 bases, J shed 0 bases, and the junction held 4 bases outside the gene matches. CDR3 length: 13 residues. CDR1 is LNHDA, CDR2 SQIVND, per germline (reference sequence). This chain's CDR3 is CASRGGYSYEQYF. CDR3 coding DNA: TGTGCCAGCCGGGGGGGCTACTCCTACGAGCAGTACTTC. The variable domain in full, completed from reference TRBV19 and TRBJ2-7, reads DGGITQSPKYLFRKEGQNVTLSCEQNLNHDAMYWYRQDPGQGLRLIYYSQIVNDFQKGDIAEGYSVSREKKESFPLTVTSAQKNPTAFYLCASRGGYSYEQYFGPGTRLTVT.

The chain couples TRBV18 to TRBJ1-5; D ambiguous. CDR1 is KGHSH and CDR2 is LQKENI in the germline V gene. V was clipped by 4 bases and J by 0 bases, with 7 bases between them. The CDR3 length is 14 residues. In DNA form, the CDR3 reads TGTGCCAGCTCACAGCAGATTAGCAATCAGCCCCAGCATTTT. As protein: CASSQQISNQPQHF.

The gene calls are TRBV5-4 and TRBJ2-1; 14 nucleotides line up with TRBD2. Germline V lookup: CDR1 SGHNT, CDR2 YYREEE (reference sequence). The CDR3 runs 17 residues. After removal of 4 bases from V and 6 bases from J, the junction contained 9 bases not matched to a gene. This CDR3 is CASSPTSGGVPPNEQFF. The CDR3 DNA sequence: TGTGCCAGCAGCCCGACTAGCGGGGGGGTTCCCCCCAATGAGCAGTTCTTC. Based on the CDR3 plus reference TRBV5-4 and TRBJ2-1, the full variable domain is ETGVTQSPTHLIKTRGQQVTLRCSSQSGHNTVSWYQQALGQGPQFIFQYYREEENGRGNFPPRFSGLQFPNYSSELNVNALELDDSALYLCASSPTSGGVPPNEQFFGPGTRLTVL.

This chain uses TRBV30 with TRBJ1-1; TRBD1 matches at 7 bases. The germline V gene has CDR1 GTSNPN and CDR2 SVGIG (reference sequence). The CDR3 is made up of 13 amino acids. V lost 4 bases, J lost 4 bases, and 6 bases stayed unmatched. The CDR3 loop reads CAWTRGPGTEAFF. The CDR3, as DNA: TGTGCCTGGACGAGGGGGCCTGGCACTGAAGCTTTCTTT.

The CDR3 coding sequence is TGTGCCAGCAGCTTGGGCCCGAGGGTTTACTTC. This encodes CASSLGPRVYF. The chain couples TRBV5-4 to TRBJ2-4; possible D gene TRBD2, 5 bases. Germline V gives CDR1 SGHNT, CDR2 YYREEE (reference sequence). Trimming pared 0 bases from V and 16 bases from J, leaving 11 bases between. This CDR3 region has 11 residues.

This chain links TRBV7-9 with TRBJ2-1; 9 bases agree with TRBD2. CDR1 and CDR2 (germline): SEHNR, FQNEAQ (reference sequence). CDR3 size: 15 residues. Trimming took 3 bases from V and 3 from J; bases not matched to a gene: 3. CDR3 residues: CASSLASGIYNEQFF. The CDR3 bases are TGTGCCAGCAGCTTGGCTAGCGGGATCTACAATGAGCAGTTCTTC.

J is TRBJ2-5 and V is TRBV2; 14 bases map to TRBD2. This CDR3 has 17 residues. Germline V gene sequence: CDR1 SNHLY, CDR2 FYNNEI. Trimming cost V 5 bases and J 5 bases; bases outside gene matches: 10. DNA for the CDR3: TGTGCCAGCAGTCCAACGACTAGCGGGGGGGTGAGGGAGACCCAGTACTTC. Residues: CASSPTTSGGVRETQYF.

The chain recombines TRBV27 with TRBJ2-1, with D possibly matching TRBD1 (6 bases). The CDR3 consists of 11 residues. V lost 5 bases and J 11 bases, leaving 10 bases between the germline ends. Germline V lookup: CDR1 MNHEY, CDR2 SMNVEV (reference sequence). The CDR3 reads CASSGGEQQFF. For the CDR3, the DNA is TGTGCCAGCAGTGGGGGCGAGCAGCAGTTCTTC.

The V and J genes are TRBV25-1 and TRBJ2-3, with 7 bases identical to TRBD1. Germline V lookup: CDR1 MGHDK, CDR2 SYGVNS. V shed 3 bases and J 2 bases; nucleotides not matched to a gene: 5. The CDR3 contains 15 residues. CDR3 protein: CASSDKDRYTDTQYF. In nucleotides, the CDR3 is TGTGCCAGCAGTGACAAGGACAGGTACACAGATACGCAGTATTTT.

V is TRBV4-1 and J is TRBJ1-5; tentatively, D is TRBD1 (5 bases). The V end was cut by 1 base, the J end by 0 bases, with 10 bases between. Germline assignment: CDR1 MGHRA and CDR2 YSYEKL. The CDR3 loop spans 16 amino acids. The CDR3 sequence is CASSQVSGYSNQPQHF. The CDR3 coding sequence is TGCGCCAGCAGCCAAGTTTCAGGGTATAGCAATCAGCCCCAGCATTTT.

The CDR3 DNA follows: TGTGCCAGCAGCCCCCTAGCGGGAGGGGGCACAGATACGCAGTATTTT. Translation gives CASSPLAGGGTDTQYF. The chain has TRBV7-2 and TRBJ2-3, with TRBD2 matching 12 bases. The CDR3 length is 16 residues. The V gene's germline CDR1 is SGHTA and CDR2 FQGNSA. J lost 1 base, V lost 5 bases, and 4 bases had no gene match.

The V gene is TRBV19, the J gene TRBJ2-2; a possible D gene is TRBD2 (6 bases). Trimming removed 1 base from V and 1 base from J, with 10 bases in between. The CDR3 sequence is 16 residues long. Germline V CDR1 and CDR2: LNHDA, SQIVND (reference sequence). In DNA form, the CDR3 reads TGTGCCAGTAGTATAGTTAGCGGAGGGAACACCGGGGAGCTGTTTTTT. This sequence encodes CASSIVSGGNTGELFF.

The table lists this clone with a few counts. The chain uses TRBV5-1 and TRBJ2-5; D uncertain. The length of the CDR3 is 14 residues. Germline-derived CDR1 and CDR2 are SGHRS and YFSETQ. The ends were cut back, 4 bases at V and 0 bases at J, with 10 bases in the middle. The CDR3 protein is CASSKASYQETQYF. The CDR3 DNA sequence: TGCGCCAGCAGCAAGGCGAGTTACCAAGAGACCCAGTACTTC.

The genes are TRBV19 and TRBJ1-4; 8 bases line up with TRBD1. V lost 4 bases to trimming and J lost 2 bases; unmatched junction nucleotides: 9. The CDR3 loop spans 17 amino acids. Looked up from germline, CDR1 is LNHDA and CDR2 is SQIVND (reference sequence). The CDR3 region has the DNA TGTGCCAGTAGTACCCTGGGACAGGTGGGCACTAATGAAAAACTGTTTTTT. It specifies CASSTLGQVGTNEKLFF.

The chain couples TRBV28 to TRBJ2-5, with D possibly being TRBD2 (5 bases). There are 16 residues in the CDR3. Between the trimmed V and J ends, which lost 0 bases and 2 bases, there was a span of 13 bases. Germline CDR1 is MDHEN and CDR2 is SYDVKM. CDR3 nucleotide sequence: TGTGCCAGCAGTTTATGGCCGCGGACTTTACAAGAGACCCAGTACTTC. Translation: CASSLWPRTLQETQYF.

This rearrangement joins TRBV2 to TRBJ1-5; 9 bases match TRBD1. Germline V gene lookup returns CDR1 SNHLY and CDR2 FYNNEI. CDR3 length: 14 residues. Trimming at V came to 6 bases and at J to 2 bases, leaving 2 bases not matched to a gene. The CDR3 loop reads CASRRDRGNQPQHF. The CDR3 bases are TGTGCCAGCAGGAGGGACAGGGGCAATCAGCCCCAGCATTTT.

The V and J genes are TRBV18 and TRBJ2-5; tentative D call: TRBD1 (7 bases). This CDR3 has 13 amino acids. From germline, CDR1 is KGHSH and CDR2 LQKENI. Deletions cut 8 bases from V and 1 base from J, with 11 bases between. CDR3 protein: CASLRGAQETQYF. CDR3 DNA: TGTGCCAGCCTCAGGGGGGCCCAAGAGACCCAGTACTTC.

The CDR3 here is CASGGVGPPNTEAFF. The DNA of the CDR3 is TGCGCCAGCGGAGGCGTGGGACCCCCGAACACTGAAGCTTTCTTT. V is TRBV5-1 and J is TRBJ1-1, with a tentative D call TRBD1 (5 bases). The CDR3 is 15 residues long. With 7 bases removed from V and 1 base from J, the gap between germline ends came to 17 bases. Per the germline V gene, CDR1 is SGHRS and CDR2 is YFSETQ. Looking up the rest from reference TRBV5-1 and TRBJ1-1 gives the full variable domain: KAGVTQTPRYLIKTRGQQVTLSCSPISGHRSVSWYQQTPGQGLQFLFEYFSETQRNKGNFPGRFSGRQFSNSRSEMNVSTLELGDSALYLCASGGVGPPNTEAFFGQGTRLTVV.